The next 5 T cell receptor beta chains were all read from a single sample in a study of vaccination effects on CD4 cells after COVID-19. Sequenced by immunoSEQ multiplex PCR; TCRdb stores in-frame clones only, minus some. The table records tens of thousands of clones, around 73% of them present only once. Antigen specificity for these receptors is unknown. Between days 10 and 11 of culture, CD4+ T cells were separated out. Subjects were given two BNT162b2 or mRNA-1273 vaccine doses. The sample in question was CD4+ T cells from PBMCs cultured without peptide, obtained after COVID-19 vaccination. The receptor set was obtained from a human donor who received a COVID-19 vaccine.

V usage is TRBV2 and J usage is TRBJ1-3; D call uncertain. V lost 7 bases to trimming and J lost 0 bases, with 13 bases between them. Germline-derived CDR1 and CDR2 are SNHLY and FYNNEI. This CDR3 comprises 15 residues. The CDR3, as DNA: TGTGCCAGCACCCGCCCGGCGAGCTCTGGAAACACCATATATTTT. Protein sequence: CASTRPASSGNTIYF.

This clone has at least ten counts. The CDR3: CAISDRTGWAGEPTF. The CDR3 coding sequence is TGTGCCATCAGTGATCGGACAGGGTGGGCTGGAGAGCCGACCTTC. This chain uses TRBV10-3 with TRBJ1-2; TRBD1 aligns across 8 bases. V was pared by 3 bases and J by 14 bases, with 17 bases of the junction left unmatched. Germline V gives CDR1 ENHRY, CDR2 SYGVKD. The CDR3 has 15 residues.

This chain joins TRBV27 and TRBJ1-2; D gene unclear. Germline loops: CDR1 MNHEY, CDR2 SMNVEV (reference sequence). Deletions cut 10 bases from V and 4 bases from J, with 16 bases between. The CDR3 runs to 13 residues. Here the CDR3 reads CATARGESYGYTF. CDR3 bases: TGTGCCACAGCCCGGGGTGAAAGCTATGGCTACACCTTC.

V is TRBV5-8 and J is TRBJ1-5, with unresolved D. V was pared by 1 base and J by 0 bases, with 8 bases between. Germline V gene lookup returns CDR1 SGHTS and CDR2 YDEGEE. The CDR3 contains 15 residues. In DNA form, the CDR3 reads TGTGCCAGCAGCTTGCTCGGGTATAGCAATCAGCCCCAGCATTTT. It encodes CASSLLGYSNQPQHF.

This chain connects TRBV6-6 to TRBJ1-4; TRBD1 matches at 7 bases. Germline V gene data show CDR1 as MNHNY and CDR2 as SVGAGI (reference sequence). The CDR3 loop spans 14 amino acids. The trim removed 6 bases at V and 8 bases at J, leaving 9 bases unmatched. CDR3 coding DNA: TGTGCCAGCAGCGGGGCCAGGGGGGACGAAAAACTGTTTTTT. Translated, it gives CASSGARGDEKLFF.